The rows below give T cell receptor beta chains drawn from one sample of a study of T cell changes during pregnancy in multiple sclerosis. Clones were sequenced by immunoSEQ multiplex PCR, and TCRdb holds only the in-frame ones, with some missing. This table holds roughly 42,000 clones, roughly 93% found once. The starting material was CD4+ T cells from peripheral blood mononuclear cells, obtained after pregnancy. The receptor source for this set is a female donor with multiple sclerosis, enrolled in a pregnancy study. The CDR3 runs from the conserved cysteine through the conserved F or W. Fields, in order: D gene, clone size, J gene, V gene, CDR3 protein, CDR3 DNA. D genes are given only for firm matches. Part of the rows lack a size; the others show once, few, many or a class for expanded clones.

d_call: NA
clone_size: NA
j_call: TRBJ1-6
v_call: TRBV18
cdr3_aa: CASSPKTDNSPLHF
cdr3_nt: TGTGCCAGCTCACCAAAGACAGACAATTCACCCCTCCACTTT

d_call: TRBD2
clone_size: NA
j_call: TRBJ2-1
v_call: TRBV2
cdr3_aa: CASIGLAGGGEQFF
cdr3_nt: TGTGCCAGCATCGGACTAGCGGGGGGGGGTGAGCAGTTCTTC

d_call: NA
clone_size: NA
j_call: TRBJ2-5
v_call: TRBV9
cdr3_aa: CASSEIAEGTQYF
cdr3_nt: TGTGCCAGCAGTGAAATAGCGGAAGGGACCCAGTACTTC

d_call: TRBD2
clone_size: NA
j_call: TRBJ2-2
v_call: TRBV9
cdr3_aa: CASSVGGGGDTGELFF
cdr3_nt: TGTGCCAGCAGCGTAGGGGGGGGTGGGGACACCGGGGAGCTGTTTTTT

d_call: TRBD1
clone_size: NA
j_call: TRBJ1-2
v_call: TRBV5-4
cdr3_aa: CASSSAGGYGYTF
cdr3_nt: TGTGCCAGCAGCAGTGCAGGGGGCTATGGCTACACCTTC

d_call: TRBD2
clone_size: NA
j_call: TRBJ2-3
v_call: TRBV19
cdr3_aa: CASSISGRVDTQYF
cdr3_nt: TGTGCCAGTAGTATTTCCGGGAGGGTAGATACGCAGTATTTT

d_call: NA
clone_size: NA
j_call: TRBJ1-2
v_call: TRBV5-1
cdr3_aa: CASSLERGSNYGYTF
cdr3_nt: TGCGCCAGCAGCTTGGAACGGGGATCTAACTATGGCTACACCTTC

d_call: NA
clone_size: NA
j_call: TRBJ2-7
v_call: TRBV6-5
cdr3_aa: CASSAGTGYSYEQYF
cdr3_nt: TGTGCCAGCAGTGCTGGCACAGGGTACTCCTACGAGCAGTACTTC

d_call: TRBD1
clone_size: NA
j_call: TRBJ2-7
v_call: TRBV7-8
cdr3_aa: CASSFRTGGGEQYF
cdr3_nt: TGTGCCAGCAGCTTCCGGACAGGGGGAGGCGAGCAGTACTTC

d_call: NA
clone_size: NA
j_call: TRBJ2-1
v_call: TRBV5-8
cdr3_aa: CASSSGLGEQFF
cdr3_nt: TGTGCCAGCAGCTCAGGGTTAGGAGAGCAGTTCTTC

d_call: TRBD1
clone_size: NA
j_call: TRBJ1-6
v_call: TRBV30
cdr3_aa: CAWGGDRGRRNSPLHF
cdr3_nt: TGTGCTTGGGGAGGGGACAGGGGGCGAAGGAATTCACCCCTCCACTTT

d_call: NA
clone_size: NA
j_call: TRBJ1-5
v_call: TRBV7-9
cdr3_aa: CASSFRVREGQPQHF
cdr3_nt: TGTGCCAGCAGCTTTCGGGTCAGGGAGGGTCAGCCCCAGCATTTT

d_call: NA
clone_size: NA
j_call: TRBJ1-1
v_call: TRBV5-8
cdr3_aa: CASRAGAATEAFF
cdr3_nt: TGTGCCAGCAGGGCGGGGGCGGCCACTGAAGCTTTCTTT

d_call: NA
clone_size: NA
j_call: TRBJ1-1
v_call: TRBV5-1
cdr3_aa: CASSLAGVNAEAFF
cdr3_nt: TGCGCCAGCAGCTTGGCCGGGGTCAACGCTGAAGCTTTCTTT

d_call: TRBD2
clone_size: NA
j_call: TRBJ2-5
v_call: TRBV19
cdr3_aa: CASSIDRLAGGQETQYF
cdr3_nt: TGTGCCAGTAGTATAGATCGCCTAGCGGGGGGTCAAGAGACCCAGTACTTC

d_call: NA
clone_size: few
j_call: TRBJ1-2
v_call: TRBV6-1
cdr3_aa: CASSEGPRDGYTF
cdr3_nt: TGTGCCAGCAGTGAAGGGCCCAGGGATGGCTACACCTTC

d_call: TRBD2
clone_size: once
j_call: TRBJ2-2
v_call: TRBV5-1
cdr3_aa: CASSLLAGGRPGELFF
cdr3_nt: TGCGCCAGCAGCCTTCTAGCGGGGGGCAGGCCCGGGGAGCTGTTTTTT

d_call: NA
clone_size: NA
j_call: TRBJ1-6
v_call: TRBV2
cdr3_aa: CASSDSPVASPLHF
cdr3_nt: TGTGCCAGCAGTGACTCCCCCGTAGCATCACCCCTCCACTTT

d_call: NA
clone_size: NA
j_call: TRBJ2-6
v_call: TRBV5-4
cdr3_aa: CASSPLVRASGANVLTF
cdr3_nt: TGTGCCAGCAGCCCCCTCGTGCGGGCTTCTGGGGCCAACGTCCTGACTTTC

d_call: TRBD2
clone_size: NA
j_call: TRBJ2-2
v_call: TRBV5-1
cdr3_aa: CASSFGTSGGRGELFF
cdr3_nt: TGCGCCAGCAGCTTCGGGACTAGCGGGGGGCGCGGGGAGCTGTTTTTT

d_call: NA
clone_size: NA
j_call: TRBJ2-1
v_call: TRBV2
cdr3_aa: CASSETGPEQFF
cdr3_nt: TGTGCCAGCAGTGAAACAGGTCCGGAGCAGTTCTTC

d_call: NA
clone_size: NA
j_call: TRBJ1-2
v_call: TRBV7-8
cdr3_aa: CASSHRVNYGYTF
cdr3_nt: TGTGCCAGCAGCCACAGGGTGAACTATGGCTACACCTTC

d_call: NA
clone_size: NA
j_call: TRBJ2-1
v_call: TRBV5-4
cdr3_aa: CASTAGRGANLYNEQFF
cdr3_nt: TGTGCCAGCACCGCCGGGAGAGGGGCGAATCTATACAATGAGCAGTTCTTC

d_call: TRBD2
clone_size: few
j_call: TRBJ2-3
v_call: TRBV10-1
cdr3_aa: CASSAAGGADTQYF
cdr3_nt: TGCGCCAGCAGTGCAGCGGGGGGTGCAGATACGCAGTATTTT

d_call: TRBD1
clone_size: NA
j_call: TRBJ2-1
v_call: TRBV5-1
cdr3_aa: CASSLRDRNEQFF
cdr3_nt: TGCGCCAGCAGCTTGCGGGACAGGAATGAGCAGTTCTTC

d_call: NA
clone_size: NA
j_call: TRBJ1-1
v_call: TRBV5-1
cdr3_aa: CASSLLSGRMNTEAFF
cdr3_nt: TGCGCCAGCAGCTTGTTAAGTGGGAGGATGAACACTGAAGCTTTCTTT

d_call: TRBD2
clone_size: NA
j_call: TRBJ2-3
v_call: TRBV9
cdr3_aa: CASSERGPSTDTQYF
cdr3_nt: TGTGCCAGCAGCGAGCGGGGACCTAGCACAGATACGCAGTATTTT

d_call: TRBD1
clone_size: NA
j_call: TRBJ1-1
v_call: TRBV29-1
cdr3_aa: CSVEQDRVDTEAFF
cdr3_nt: TGCAGCGTTGAACAGGACAGGGTTGACACTGAAGCTTTCTTT

d_call: TRBD1
clone_size: NA
j_call: TRBJ1-2
v_call: TRBV9
cdr3_aa: CASSATQGQGAGGYTF
cdr3_nt: TGTGCCAGCAGCGCCACTCAGGGACAGGGGGCGGGCGGCTACACCTTC

d_call: TRBD1
clone_size: NA
j_call: TRBJ2-1
v_call: TRBV12-5
cdr3_aa: CATLTGGSYNEQFF
cdr3_nt: TGTGCTACACTTACAGGGGGCTCCTACAATGAGCAGTTCTTC